This T cell receptor beta chain was identified in a study of OX40 agonist ivuxolimab in advanced cancers. Study as a whole: Ivuxolimab, which patients received intravenously every 2 weeks, was dosed at 0.01 to 10 mg/kg.

The study, taken as a whole, reports: Partial responders dosed at 0.1-3.0 mg/kg displayed clonal expansion ranking among the lowest. Low levels of normalized T-cell clonal expansion also appeared in some nonresponders. At 0.1 to 3.0 mg/kg and by week 6, CD4+ and CD8+ T cells in the blood had expanded clonally.

TCRdb's table, derived via immunoSEQ multiplex PCR, lists solely in-frame clones and lacks some. The repertoire has some 43,000 clones, around 88% of them found once; the top ten carry about 35%. The CDR3 is 15 amino acids. The germline V gene encodes CDR1 LNHDA and CDR2 SQIVND (reference sequence). Trimming removed 3 bases at V and 7 bases at J, with 16 bases between. On this clone: Its matching antigen is unknown.

This sequence joins TRBV19 and TRBJ1-5; D is possibly TRBD1 (6 bases). The source is an adult with an advanced solid tumor such as melanoma, head and neck, liver or kidney cancer. The specimen comprised CD4+ or CD8+ T cells sorted from blood, sampled in a trial of the OX40 agonist ivuxolimab. In DNA, the CDR3 is TGTGCCAGTAGTATTCCACAGGGTCATAGCCAGCCCCAGCATTTT. Its protein is CASSIPQGHSQPQHF.